The entry below describes one T cell receptor beta chain. V shed 5 bases, J shed 6 bases, and the junction held 3 bases outside the gene matches. The CDR3 extends over 12 amino acids. Germline V gene lookup returns CDR1 LNHDA and CDR2 SQIVND (reference sequence). Original analysis: Using reference gene primer amplification, nucleated cell counts were estimated. Libraries were prepared by immunoSEQ multiplex PCR; TCRdb keeps only in-frame clonotypes and omits some of them. V and J calls and clone size are given by that table; D and trimming were obtained from the DNA. The data hold tens of thousands of clones, with 88% observed a single time. This specimen comes from a study of blood T cell repertoires in COVID-19. Study information: Acute and convalescent COVID-19 specimens originated in the United States, Italy and Spain. T cells, B-cell-depleted T cells, or PBMCs provided the cDNA or gDNA that served as material.

This receptor was identified in a woman of 80 years or more with acute or convalescent COVID-19. Sequencing was done on a sample of peripheral blood. The chain links TRBV19 to TRBJ1-1; 7 bases match TRBD1. CDR3 coding DNA: TGTGCCAGTAGTCAGGGGGGCCCTGAAGCTTTCTTT. Translation gives CASSQGGPEAFF.